This entry features one T cell receptor beta chain sequence. This sample was taken from a study of patients and donors after allogeneic stem cell transplantation. TCRdb independently ran MiXCR on the RT-PCR reads; one entry per CDR3 protein. The top ten hold under 14% of the sample, which has about 210,000 distinct CDR3 sequences, around two fifths seen once. Deletions cut 0 bases from V and 2 bases from J, with 12 bases between. The CDR3 is made up of 15 amino acids. CDR1 SGHRS and CDR2 YFSETQ come from the germline V gene. The receptor comes from a human donor who was either an allogeneic HSCT recipient or a stem cell or donor lymphocyte infusion donor (not recorded which). It is not recorded whose cells these are; they may come from a transplant donor. V usage is TRBV5-1 and J usage is TRBJ2-7; D is uncertain. Sequencing was performed on blood, either unsorted or a sorted T cell fraction (not recorded which). The CDR3 region is CASSLAPERTYEQYF. The DNA of the CDR3 is TGCGCCAGCAGCTTGGCACCGGAACGGACCTACGAGCAGTACTTC.